These 6 T cell receptor beta chains originate from one sample sequenced in a study of shared clonotypes between healthy human individuals. Libraries were prepared by immunoSEQ multiplex PCR; TCRdb keeps only in-frame clonotypes and omits some of them. This table holds about 710,000 clones, approximately 73% found once. What was sequenced was memory CD4+ T cells sorted from blood. Subset here: CD45RA-negative fraction. The receptors were sampled from a woman aged 25 to 39 in good health.

V is TRBV30 and J is TRBJ1-1; D gene uncertain. The germline CDR1 and CDR2 sequences are GTSNPN and SVGIG (reference sequence). Between the trimmed V and J ends, which lost 8 bases and 7 bases, there was a span of 23 bases. This CDR3 contains 14 residues. The CDR3 DNA is TGTGCCCTGAACACCAGGACTGCCCGTGGTGAAGCTTTCTTT. Its translation: CALNTRTARGEAFF.

Comments on this clone: Distinct nucleotide sequences in the sample also encode this CDR3. The V and J genes are TRBV6-5 and TRBJ2-3, with D hard to call. Germline values: CDR1 MNHEY, CDR2 SVGAGI. This CDR3 spans 14 amino acids. The germline V and J ends were trimmed by 0 bases and 3 bases, with 7 bases remaining between them. CDR3 DNA: TGTGCCAGCAGTTACTCGCCGGGTACAGATACGCAGTATTTT. Amino acids: CASSYSPGTDTQYF.

The J gene is TRBJ1-1, the V gene TRBV25-1; 9 nucleotides match TRBD1. CDR3 length: 15 residues. V shed 6 bases, J shed 4 bases, and the junction held 9 bases outside the gene matches. Germline values: CDR1 MGHDK, CDR2 SYGVNS. CDR3 coding DNA: TGTGCCAGCAGATCATGGACAGGGGAGGGCACTGAAGCTTTCTTT. Residues: CASRSWTGEGTEAFF.

This chain uses TRBV27 with TRBJ1-2, with D possibly TRBD1 on 5 matching bases. Trimming stripped 8 bases from V and 8 bases from J, with 15 bases between. CDR1 and CDR2 (germline): MNHEY, SMNVEV (reference sequence). The CDR3 is 12 amino acids. CDR3 residues: CASSGRGEGYTF. The DNA for the CDR3 is TGTGCCAGCTCTGGGAGGGGCGAGGGCTACACCTTC.

The V gene is TRBV14, the J gene TRBJ1-5; D remains unclear. The CDR3 runs 14 residues. V was pared by 1 base and J by 4 bases, with 8 bases between. Germline loops: CDR1 SGHDN, CDR2 FVKESK. The CDR3 bases are TGTGCCAGCAGCCAAGGAGCGCCGAATCAGCCCCAGCATTTT. This codes for CASSQGAPNQPQHF.

The CDR3 here is CASSDYLSPLHF. The CDR3 nucleotides read TGTGCCAGCAGTGATTACCTATCACCCCTCCACTTT. The V call is TRBV2, the J call TRBJ1-6; D is unresolved. The V end was cut by 3 bases, the J end by 10 bases, with 7 bases between. The germline gives CDR1 SNHLY, CDR2 FYNNEI. The CDR3 sequence is 12 residues long. Full variable domain (missing parts from reference TRBV2 and TRBJ1-6): EPEVTQTPSHQVTQMGQEVILRCVPISNHLYFYWYRQILGQKVEFLVSFYNNEISEKSEIFDDQFSVERPDGSNFTLKIRSTKLEDSAMYFCASSDYLSPLHFGNGTRLTVT.